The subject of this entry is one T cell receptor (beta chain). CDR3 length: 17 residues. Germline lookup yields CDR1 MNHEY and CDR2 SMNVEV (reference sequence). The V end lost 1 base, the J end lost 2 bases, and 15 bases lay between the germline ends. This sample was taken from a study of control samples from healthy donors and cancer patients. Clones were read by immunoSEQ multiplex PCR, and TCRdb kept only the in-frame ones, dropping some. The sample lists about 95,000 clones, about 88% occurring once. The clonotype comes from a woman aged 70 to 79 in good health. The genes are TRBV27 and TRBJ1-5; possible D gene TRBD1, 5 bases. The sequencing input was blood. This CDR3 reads CASSLFGGAIGNQPQHF. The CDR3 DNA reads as TGTGCCAGCAGTTTATTTGGGGGTGCGATTGGCAATCAGCCCCAGCATTTT.